The T cell receptor beta chain described here comes from a study of blood T cell repertoires in COVID-19. Assay used: immunoSEQ multiplex PCR; TCRdb lists only in-frame clones, some missing. The data show about 130,000 clones, around 89% seen once. The CDR3 length is 15 residues. V lost 5 bases and J 0 bases, leaving 13 bases between the germline ends. Germline CDR1 and CDR2: SGDLS and YYNGEE. The table lists this clone with a few counts. The sequence was collected from a man in his forties or fifties with active or convalescent COVID-19. The chain links TRBV9 to TRBJ2-3; perhaps TRBD2 as D (6 bases). Sequenced input: peripheral blood. CDR3 nucleotide sequence: TGTGCCAGCAGTCCGCCGGGGGATAGCACAGATACGCAGTATTTT. It yields the protein CASSPPGDSTDTQYF.